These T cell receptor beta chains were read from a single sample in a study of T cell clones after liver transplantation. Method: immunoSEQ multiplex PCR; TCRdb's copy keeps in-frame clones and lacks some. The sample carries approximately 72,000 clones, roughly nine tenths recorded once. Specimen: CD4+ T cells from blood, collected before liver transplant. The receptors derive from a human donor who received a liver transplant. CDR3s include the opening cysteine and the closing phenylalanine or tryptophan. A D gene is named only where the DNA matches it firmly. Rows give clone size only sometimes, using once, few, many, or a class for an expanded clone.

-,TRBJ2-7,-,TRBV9,CASSVSLVGDEQYF,TGTGCCAGCAGCGTATCCCTGGTGGGGGACGAGCAGTACTTC
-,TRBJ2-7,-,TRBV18,CASSPGGGPYEQYF,TGTGCCAGCTCACCAGGTGGGGGGCCTTACGAGCAGTACTTC
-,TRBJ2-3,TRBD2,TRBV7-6,CASSSWTSGNTDTQYF,TGTGCCAGCAGCTCTTGGACTAGCGGAAACACAGATACGCAGTATTTT
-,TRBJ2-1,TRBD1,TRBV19,CASSPRDRPNEQFF,TGTGCCAGTAGTCCCCGGGACAGACCCAATGAGCAGTTCTTC
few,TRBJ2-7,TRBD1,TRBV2,CASSEVVARGHEQYF,TGTGCCAGCAGTGAAGTGGTTGCAAGGGGGCACGAGCAGTACTTC
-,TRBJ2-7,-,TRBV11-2,CASSLVPAPSYEQYF,TGTGCCAGCAGCTTAGTCCCGGCACCCTCCTACGAGCAGTACTTC
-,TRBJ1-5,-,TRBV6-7,CASSYAGRFDDQPQHF,TGTGCCAGCAGTTACGCGGGAAGGTTCGACGATCAGCCCCAGCATTTT
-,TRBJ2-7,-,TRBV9,CASSVRQLGEQYF,TGTGCCAGCAGCGTAAGACAGTTAGGCGAGCAGTACTTC
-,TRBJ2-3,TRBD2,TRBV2,CASSSTRGTSDVRVTDTQYF,TGTGCCAGCAGTTCAACTCGGGGGACTAGCGATGTCAGGGTGACAGATACGCAGTATTTT
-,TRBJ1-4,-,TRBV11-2,CASRSPFGQTNEKLFF,TGTGCCAGCAGATCTCCCTTCGGACAGACTAATGAAAAACTGTTTTTT
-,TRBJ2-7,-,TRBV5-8,CASSLSGTYEQYF,TGTGCCAGCAGCTTGTCGGGGACCTACGAGCAGTACTTC
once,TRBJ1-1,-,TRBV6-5,CASNQGLYNTEAFF,TGTGCCAGCAACCAGGGCCTCTATAACACTGAAGCTTTCTTT
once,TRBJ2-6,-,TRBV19,CASSITARRSGANVLTF,TGTGCCAGTAGTATTACGGCCAGACGGTCTGGGGCCAACGTCCTGACTTTC
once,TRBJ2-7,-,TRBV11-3,CASSSGQFFEQYF,TGTGCCAGCAGCTCCGGACAGTTCTTCGAGCAGTACTTC
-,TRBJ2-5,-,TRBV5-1,CASSLAQETQYF,TGCGCCAGCAGCTTGGCACAAGAGACCCAGTACTTC
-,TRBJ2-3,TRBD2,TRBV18,CASSAAGGAPDTQYF,TGTGCCAGCTCAGCAGCGGGGGGTGCCCCAGATACGCAGTATTTT
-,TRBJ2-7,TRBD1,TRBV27,CASKGTGSSYEQYF,TGTGCCAGCAAGGGGACAGGGTCCTCCTACGAGCAGTACTTC
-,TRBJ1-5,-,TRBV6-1,CASSEQGSNQPQHF,TGTGCCAGCAGTGAACAGGGTAGCAATCAGCCCCAGCATTTT
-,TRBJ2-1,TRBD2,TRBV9,CASSIPTGTSGRNEQFF,TGTGCCAGCAGCATTCCGACGGGGACTAGCGGGAGGAATGAGCAGTTCTTC
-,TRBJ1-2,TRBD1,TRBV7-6,CASSTPGQGNHGYTF,TGTGCCAGCAGCACTCCGGGACAGGGTAATCATGGCTACACCTTC
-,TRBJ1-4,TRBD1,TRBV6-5,CASSYSGTGGEKLFF,TGTGCCAGCAGTTACTCCGGGACAGGAGGGGAAAAACTGTTTTTT
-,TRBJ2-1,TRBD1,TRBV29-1,CSVRRSGDRGRDEQFF,TGCAGCGTACGGCGAAGTGGGGACAGGGGACGCGATGAGCAGTTCTTC
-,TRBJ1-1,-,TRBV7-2,CASSSQGLGTEAFF,TGTGCCAGCAGCTCCCAGGGGTTGGGCACTGAAGCTTTCTTT
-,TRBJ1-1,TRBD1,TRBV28,CASSPTSTGASEAFF,TGTGCCAGCAGCCCGACCTCGACAGGGGCCAGTGAAGCTTTCTTT
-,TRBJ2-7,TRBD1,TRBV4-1,CASSQALGRTGGGYEQYF,TGCGCCAGCAGCCAAGCGCTTGGGCGGACAGGGGGCGGTTACGAGCAGTACTTC
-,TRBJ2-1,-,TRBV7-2,CASSLDIVTNNEQFF,TGTGCCAGCAGCTTAGATATAGTTACTAACAATGAGCAGTTCTTC
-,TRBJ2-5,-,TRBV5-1,CASSLGTGQETQYF,TGCGCCAGCAGCTTAGGGACGGGGCAAGAGACCCAGTACTTC
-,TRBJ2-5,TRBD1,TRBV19,CASSIDGQGGQETQYF,TGTGCCAGTAGTATCGATGGACAGGGGGGTCAAGAGACCCAGTACTTC
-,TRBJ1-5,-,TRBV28,CASSYPGTYQPQHF,TGTGCCAGCAGCTATCCAGGGACTTATCAGCCCCAGCATTTT
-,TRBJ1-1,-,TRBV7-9,CASSPSRGINTEAFF,TGTGCCAGCAGCCCTAGCAGGGGCATCAACACTGAAGCTTTCTTT
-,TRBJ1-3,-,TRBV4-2,CASSQAGDNYSGNTIYF,TGTGCCAGCAGCCAAGCTGGAGACAACTACTCTGGAAACACCATATATTTT
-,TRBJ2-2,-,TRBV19,CASSIVRGTNTGELFF,TGTGCCAGTAGTATAGTAAGGGGAACGAACACCGGGGAGCTGTTTTTT
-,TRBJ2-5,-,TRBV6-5,CASSLGRGSETQYF,TGTGCCAGCAGTCTGGGGAGGGGGTCAGAGACCCAGTACTTC
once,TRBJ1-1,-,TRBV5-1,CASSPTGTTEAFF,TGCGCCAGCAGTCCGACAGGAACCACTGAAGCTTTCTTT
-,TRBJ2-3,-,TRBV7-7,CASSLRATAGSTDTQYF,TGTGCCAGCAGCCTCAGAGCGACAGCAGGTAGCACAGATACGCAGTATTTT
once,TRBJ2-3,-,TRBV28,CASSYPRREPSTDTQYF,TGTGCCAGCAGTTACCCCAGGCGGGAACCTAGCACAGATACGCAGTATTTT
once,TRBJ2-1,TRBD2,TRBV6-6,CASSPLAGGGYEQFF,TGTGCCAGCAGCCCACTAGCGGGAGGGGGTTATGAGCAGTTCTTC
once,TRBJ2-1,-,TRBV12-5,CASGLGSGSYNEQFF,TGTGCTAGTGGTTTGGGAAGCGGCTCCTACAATGAGCAGTTCTTC
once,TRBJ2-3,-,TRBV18,CASSPRASTPDTQYF,TGTGCCAGCTCACCTCGGGCCTCAACCCCAGATACGCAGTATTTT
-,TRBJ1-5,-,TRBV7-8,CASSVREGNQPQHF,TGTGCCAGCAGCGTCAGGGAGGGCAATCAGCCCCAGCATTTT
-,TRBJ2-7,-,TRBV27,CASSPPETGSYEQYF,TGTGCCAGCAGCCCACCCGAAACAGGGTCCTACGAGCAGTACTTC
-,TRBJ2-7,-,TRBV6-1,CASSVSLAQSIYEQYF,TGTGCCAGCAGTGTATCTCTAGCCCAATCCATCTACGAGCAGTACTTC
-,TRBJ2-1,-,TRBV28,CASSLFTGNPGDNEQFF,TGTGCCAGCAGTTTGTTCACCGGGAACCCGGGGGACAATGAGCAGTTCTTC
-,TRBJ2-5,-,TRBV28,CASSEGREETQYF,TGTGCCAGCAGTGAAGGACGGGAAGAGACCCAGTACTTC
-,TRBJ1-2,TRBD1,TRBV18,CASSPWEQGAIGYTF,TGTGCCAGCTCACCGTGGGAACAGGGGGCGATTGGCTACACCTTC
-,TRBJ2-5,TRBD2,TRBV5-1,CASSLIAGGPETQYF,TGCGCCAGCAGCCTGATTGCGGGAGGGCCGGAGACCCAGTACTTC
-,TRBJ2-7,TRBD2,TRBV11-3,CASSSRPTSDYEQYF,TGTGCCAGCAGCTCCCGCCCGACTAGCGACTACGAGCAGTACTTC
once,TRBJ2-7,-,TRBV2,CASSEGQSPYEQYF,TGTGCCAGCAGTGAAGGACAGAGCCCCTACGAGCAGTACTTC
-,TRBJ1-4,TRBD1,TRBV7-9,CASSQTGLDEKLFF,TGTGCCAGCAGCCAGACAGGGTTGGATGAAAAACTGTTTTTT
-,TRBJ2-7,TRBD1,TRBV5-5,CASSFVQGVSYEQYF,TGTGCCAGCAGCTTCGTACAGGGGGTCTCCTACGAGCAGTACTTC
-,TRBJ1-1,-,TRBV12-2,CASRFSWDNTEAFF,TGTGCAAGTCGCTTCTCCTGGGACAACACTGAAGCTTTCTTT
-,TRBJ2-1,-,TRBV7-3,CASSLRFGLNNEQFF,TGTGCCAGCAGCTTACGGTTTGGTCTCAACAATGAGCAGTTCTTC
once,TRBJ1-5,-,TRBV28,CASSLSQPFNQPQHF,TGTGCCAGCAGTTTATCACAGCCGTTCAATCAGCCCCAGCATTTT